Below, 12 T cell receptor beta chains from the same sample are listed, as sequenced in a study of cytomegalovirus exposure and HLA in healthy donors. Primers included in the PCR were 60 Vbeta and 13 Jbeta primers. The table came from immunoSEQ multiplex PCR; TCRdb's copy has only in-frame clones and leaves some out. Of 180,000 or so clones listed, around 79% were seen once; the top ten hold about 6.4%. The sequenced sample consisted of PBMCs. The receptor source for this set is a man in his forties in good health and CMV-seropositive.

The chain is built from TRBV5-1 and TRBJ2-5; 7 bases fit TRBD1. This CDR3 has 13 residues. J lost 5 bases, V lost 3 bases, and 4 bases had no gene match. The germline gives CDR1 SGHRS, CDR2 YFSETQ. The CDR3 nucleotides are TGCGCCAGCAGCTCGACAGGGTCTGAGACCCAGTACTTC. Its protein is CASSSTGSETQYF.

The rearrangement joins TRBV12-5 to TRBJ1-1; a possible D gene is TRBD1 (5 bases). Germline CDR1 and CDR2: LGHNT and FRNRAP. The germline V and J ends were trimmed by 0 bases and 0 bases, with 20 bases remaining between them. The CDR3 loop spans 19 amino acids. The CDR3, as DNA: TGTGCTAGTGGTTTGGTACAAAGAACCAGGGCGTCACTGAACACTGAAGCTTTCTTT. Protein product: CASGLVQRTRASLNTEAFF. Full variable domain (remainder filled in from reference TRBV12-5 and TRBJ1-1): DARVTQTPRHKVTEMGQEVTMRCQPILGHNTVFWYRQTMMQGLELLAYFRNRAPLDDSGMPKDRFSAEMPDATLATLKIQPSEPRDSAVYFCASGLVQRTRASLNTEAFFGQGTRLTVV.

A remark on this clone: A read error may account for a junction end that differs from germline. The genes are TRBV6-1 and TRBJ1-5; D may be TRBD1 (5 bases). Germline V CDR1 and CDR2: MNHNS, SASEGT. The CDR3 spans 16 residues. DNA of the CDR3: TGTGCCAGCAGCGAAGGCGGGGGTTCAAGCAATCAGCCCCAGCATTTT. Translated: CASSEGGGSSNQPQHF.

The rearrangement joins TRBV7-8 to TRBJ2-1; TRBD2 is a possible D gene (7 bases). V was pared by 7 bases and J by 5 bases, with 18 bases between. Germline V gene sequence: CDR1 SGHVS, CDR2 FQNEAQ. The length of the CDR3 is 15 residues. CDR3 nucleotide sequence: TGTGCCAGCACCAGGGGTGCGGGGGCGAACAATGAGCAGTTCTTC. As protein: CASTRGAGANNEQFF.

CDR3 residues: CASRLRVSTDTQYF. In nucleotides, the CDR3 is TGTGCCAGCAGACTGAGGGTATCCACAGATACGCAGTATTTT. This sequence joins TRBV7-2 and TRBJ2-3; the D gene is possibly TRBD2 (5 bases). Germline V gives CDR1 SGHTA, CDR2 FQGNSA. Trimming stripped 6 bases from V and 2 bases from J, with 12 bases between. The CDR3 spans 14 residues.

In nucleotides, the CDR3 is TGTGCCAGCAGTGAAGGGGACGGGGGAACTGGGGCCAACGTCCTGACTTTC. This translates into CASSEGDGGTGANVLTF. The rearrangement links TRBV6-4 to TRBJ2-6; weak D call: TRBD2 (6 bases). The CDR3 contains 17 residues. Germline V gives CDR1 MRHNA, CDR2 SNTAGT. Trimming took 3 bases from V and 2 from J, leaving 14 bases between them.

The J gene is TRBJ2-1, the V gene TRBV7-3; 7 bases map to TRBD2. Per the germline V gene, CDR1 is SGHTA and CDR2 is FQGTGA. This CDR3 comprises 15 residues. Unmatched junction bases numbered 8, after V lost 4 bases and J lost 5 bases. DNA for the CDR3: TGTGCCAGCAGCTCAGTAGCGGGTCCTAACAATGAGCAGTTCTTC. Protein: CASSSVAGPNNEQFF.

V is TRBV2 and J is TRBJ1-1; TRBD1 matches at 8 bases. CDR1 and CDR2 (germline): SNHLY, FYNNEI. The trim removed 3 bases at V and 5 bases at J, leaving 5 bases unmatched. This CDR3 has 14 amino acids. The CDR3 here is CASSDGQGATEAFF. The CDR3 DNA reads as TGTGCCAGCAGTGATGGGCAGGGGGCTACTGAAGCTTTCTTT.

This chain connects TRBV5-1 to TRBJ2-3; 11 nucleotides align to TRBD2. J was trimmed by 4 bases and V by 2 bases; bases with no gene match: 9. The CDR3 totals 17 residues. Per the germline V gene, CDR1 is SGHRS and CDR2 is YFSETQ. CDR3 coding DNA: TGCGCCAGCAGCTTAGGACTAGCGGGTCGCGCGGCAGATACGCAGTATTTT. Translation: CASSLGLAGRAADTQYF. Full variable domain (missing parts from reference TRBV5-1 and TRBJ2-3): KAGVTQTPRYLIKTRGQQVTLSCSPISGHRSVSWYQQTPGQGLQFLFEYFSETQRNKGNFPGRFSGRQFSNSRSEMNVSTLELGDSALYLCASSLGLAGRAADTQYFGPGTRLTVL.

This clone turned up a few times. This chain links TRBV6-1 with TRBJ2-2; the match to TRBD1 covers 7 bases. The length of the CDR3 is 14 residues. V lost 5 bases and J lost 7; bases outside the gene matches: 7. Germline CDR1 reads MNHNS; CDR2 reads SASEGT. This CDR3 reads CASSYGRGNGELFF. In DNA, the CDR3 is TGTGCCAGCAGTTATGGCAGGGGGAACGGGGAGCTGTTTTTT.

The chain links TRBV30 to TRBJ1-5; no clear D gene. This CDR3 has 16 residues. CDR1 and CDR2 (germline): GTSNPN, SVGIG (reference sequence). V was pared by 1 base and J by 1 base, with 14 bases between. The CDR3 bases are TGTGCCTGGAGTGGAGGAGGGTTTGGGAGCAATCAGCCCCAGCATTTT. Protein: CAWSGGGFGSNQPQHF.

The CDR3 protein is CASSKEGENTEAFF. The CDR3 DNA reads TGTGCCAGCAGCAAAGAAGGGGAGAACACTGAAGCTTTCTTT. The chain joins TRBV21-1 to TRBJ1-1; the D call of TRBD1 is as the table states it, not checked on the DNA. TRBV21-1 is classified as a pseudogene. The CDR3 length is 14 residues.